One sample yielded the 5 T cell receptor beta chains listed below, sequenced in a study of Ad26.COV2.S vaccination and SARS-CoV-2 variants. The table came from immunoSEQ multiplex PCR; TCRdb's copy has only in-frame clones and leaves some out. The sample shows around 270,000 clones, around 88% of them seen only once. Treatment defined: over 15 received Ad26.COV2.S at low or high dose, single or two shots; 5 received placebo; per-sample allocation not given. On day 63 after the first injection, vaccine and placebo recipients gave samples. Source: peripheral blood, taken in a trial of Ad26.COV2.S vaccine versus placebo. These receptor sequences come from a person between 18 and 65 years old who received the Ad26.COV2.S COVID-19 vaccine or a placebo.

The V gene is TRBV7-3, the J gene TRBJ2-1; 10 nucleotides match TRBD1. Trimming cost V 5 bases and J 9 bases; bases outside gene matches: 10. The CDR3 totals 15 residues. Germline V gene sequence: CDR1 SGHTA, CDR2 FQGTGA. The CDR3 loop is CASSVQPGQGIEQFF. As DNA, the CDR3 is TGTGCCAGCAGCGTTCAACCGGGACAGGGGATTGAGCAGTTCTTC.

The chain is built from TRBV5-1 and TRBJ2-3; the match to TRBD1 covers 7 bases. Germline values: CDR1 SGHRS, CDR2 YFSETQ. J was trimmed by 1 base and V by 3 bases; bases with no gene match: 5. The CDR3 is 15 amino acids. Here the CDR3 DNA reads TGCGCCAGCAGCTGGACCGGGACAGGCACAGATACGCAGTATTTT. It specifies CASSWTGTGTDTQYF.

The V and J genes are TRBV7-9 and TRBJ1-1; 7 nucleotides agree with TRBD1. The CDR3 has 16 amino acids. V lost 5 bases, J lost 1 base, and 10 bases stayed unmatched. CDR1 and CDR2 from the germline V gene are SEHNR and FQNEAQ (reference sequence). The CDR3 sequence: CASSRRGTATNTEAFF. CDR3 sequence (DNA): TGTGCCAGCAGCAGAAGGGGGACAGCTACGAACACTGAAGCTTTCTTT.

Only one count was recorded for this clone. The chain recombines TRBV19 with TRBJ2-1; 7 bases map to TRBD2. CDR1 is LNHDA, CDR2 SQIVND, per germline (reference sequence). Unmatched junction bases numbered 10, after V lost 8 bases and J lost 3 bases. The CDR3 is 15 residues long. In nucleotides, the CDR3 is TGTGCCAGTTCCTGGGGGGGAGAACTCTACAATGAGCAGTTCTTC. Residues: CASSWGGELYNEQFF.

CDR3 region: CASSINSGAYNEQFF. The CDR3 DNA is TGTGCCAGCAGCATAAACAGCGGGGCCTACAATGAGCAGTTCTTC. The chain recombines TRBV7-3 with TRBJ2-1, with 7 bases identical to TRBD2. Germline assignment: CDR1 SGHTA and CDR2 FQGTGA. The CDR3 is made up of 15 amino acids. V lost 5 bases to trimming and J lost 2 bases; unmatched junction nucleotides: 6.